This T cell receptor beta chain originates from a study of control samples from healthy donors and cancer patients. Sequencing was performed with immunoSEQ multiplex PCR; in TCRdb, only in-frame clones are kept and a portion is missing. This table holds about 130,000 clones, more than 85% found once. The sequenced sample consisted of PBMCs. The clonotype comes from a middle-aged man with head and neck cancer.

CDR3 region: CASSFLAGGRYNEQFF. The CDR3 nucleotides are TGTGCCAGCAGTTTCCTAGCGGGGGGGCGGTACAATGAGCAGTTCTTC. The V call is TRBV28, the J call TRBJ2-1; TRBD2 matches at 12 bases. V lost 3 bases and J lost 4; bases outside the gene matches: 4. Germline V gives CDR1 MDHEN, CDR2 SYDVKM. The CDR3 covers 16 residues.